This note documents a single T cell receptor (beta chain) sequence. There is no known antigen for this receptor. One base away there is no much larger clone; base qualities are not given. The treatment or condition label, read with the paper, signifies: 19 received Ad26.COV2.S at low or high dose, single or two shots; roughly five received placebo; per-sample allocation not given. For vaccine and placebo recipients, the sequenced repertoires came from samples collected on day 63 after the first injection. Between 29 July and 7 August 2020, Cohort 1b enrolled about 27 adults aged 18-55 years at one site in Boston, USA. As a vaccine, Ad26.COV2.S was a replication-incompetent adenovirus type 26 vector that expressed a prefusion-stabilized SARS-CoV-2 spike protein derived from the original Wuhan strain. From its cysteine to its phenylalanine, the CDR3 spans 13 amino acids. Only the CDR3 DNA stays, 39 bases, in frame from base 1. The junction carries 6 bases between V and J, which are trimmed by 3 bases and 2 bases respectively. Sequences LGHNT (CDR1) and FRNRAP (CDR2) are obtained from the germline V gene.

These data come from a study of Ad26.COV2.S vaccination and SARS-CoV-2 variants (dated by TCRdb to the early 2020s). In terms of the full investigation: Donors in the vaccine arm were drawn from COV1001, a phase I-IIa trial of Ad26.COV2.S in healthy adults that was multicentre, randomized, double-blind and placebo-controlled. Dosing of Ad26.COV2.S was intramuscular, at either 5x10^10 or 1x10^11 viral particles, delivered as one shot or as two shots spaced 56 days apart. TCRbeta repertoire sequencing served as the tool for gauging how specific and how broad the SARS-CoV-2-reactive T cell receptors were following Ad26.COV2.S vaccination. A total of 32 samples were included in the TCR-sequenced set, comprising 19 Ad26.COV2.S vaccine recipients, 5 placebo recipients and 8 SARS-CoV-2 convalescent individuals. Participants in the trial were split at random into five groups of five each, receiving low-dose or high-dose Ad26.COV2.S once or twice, or else placebo on both occasions. Investigators remained blinded to trial group allocation during experiments and outcome assessment. Study-wide findings and limitations: Compared with placebo recipients, Ad26.COV2.S recipients showed higher spike-specific TCR breadth (P = 0.0014). It was noted by the authors that total T cell responses may have been underestimated by the TCR breadth and depth analyses. Substantial breadth of spike-specific CD8+ and CD4+ T cell responses was reported after vaccination. Comparing responses between vaccine doses or regimens was not something the study was powered to do. Vaccine and placebo recipients had similar non-spike TCR breadth, a finding consistent with the vaccine containing only spike.

The immunoSEQ Assay was used to sequence TCRbeta CDR3 regions. After extraction, genomic DNA underwent amplification by bias-controlled multiplex PCR, followed by high-throughput sequencing. In the paper's pipeline: To quantify the absolute abundance of every unique TCRbeta CDR3 region, sequences were collapsed and filtered. Usable DNA was measured by amplifying reference genes present in all nucleated cells, and TCRbeta template counts were normalized to that usable DNA to estimate T cell fraction. Repertoire TCRs were annotated as SARS-CoV-2-specific when V gene, CDR3 amino acid sequence and J gene were exactly matched to a known reactive TCR set. MIRA supplied the reference SARS-CoV-2 TCR set, which was filtered for enrichment in COVID-19-positive ImmuneCODE repertoires so that public or cross-reactive TCRs were removed. Using the MIRA antigens, annotated TCRs were further analysed by specific ORF or by position within an ORF. Breadth was defined as the number of annotated unique rearrangements divided by the total number of unique productive rearrangements, and depth was defined as the summed frequency of the annotated unique rearrangements. TCR breadth was compared between groups using two-sided Wilcoxon rank-sum tests. TCRdb stores this immuneACCESS table with in-frame sequences only. Part of the clones is absent; in the studies checked, under half of the shortfall reflects unresolved V genes, and no reason is known for the rest. Clone size and V and J calls were adopted from that table, with D and trimming inferred from the DNA. Here the sample has fewer than 500,000 clones; around 91% occur a single time. The ten largest clones add up to around 4.5% of the sample.

The sample here was peripheral blood, taken in a trial of Ad26.COV2.S vaccine versus placebo. The chain links TRBV12-5 with TRBJ2-3; the D gene assignment is ambiguous. The clonotype originates from a person aged 18-65 years who received the Ad26.COV2.S COVID-19 vaccine or a placebo. The CDR3 protein: CASGFGNTDTQYF. The DNA sequence is given as TGTGCTAGTGGTTTCGGAAACACAGATACGCAGTATTTT.